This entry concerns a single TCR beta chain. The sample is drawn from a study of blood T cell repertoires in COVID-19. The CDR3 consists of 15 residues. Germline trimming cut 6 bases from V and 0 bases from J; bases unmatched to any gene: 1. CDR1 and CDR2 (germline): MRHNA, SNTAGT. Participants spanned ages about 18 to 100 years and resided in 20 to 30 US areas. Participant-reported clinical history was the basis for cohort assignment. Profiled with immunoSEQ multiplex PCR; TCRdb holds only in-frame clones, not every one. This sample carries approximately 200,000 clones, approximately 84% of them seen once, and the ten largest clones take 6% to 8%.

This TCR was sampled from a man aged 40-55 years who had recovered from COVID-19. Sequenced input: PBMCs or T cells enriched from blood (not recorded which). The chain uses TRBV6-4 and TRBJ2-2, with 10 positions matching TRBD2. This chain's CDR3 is CASSSGGANTGELFF. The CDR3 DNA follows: TGTGCCAGCAGCAGCGGGGGGGCGAACACCGGGGAGCTGTTTTTT.